Listed here are 30 T cell receptor beta chains from one sample, sequenced in a study of blood T cell repertoires in COVID-19. The repertoire was sequenced with immunoSEQ multiplex PCR; TCRdb's copy has only in-frame clones and lacks some. In the table there are roughly 200,000 clones, approximately 85% of which are singletons. The sequencing sample was made of peripheral blood. These receptors were taken from a woman in her sixties with acute or convalescent COVID-19.

This clone was seen only once. The J gene is TRBJ1-1, the V gene TRBV5-1, with 8 positions matching TRBD1. Trimming at V came to 2 bases and at J to 1 base, leaving 1 base not matched to a gene. This CDR3 contains 14 residues. The germline CDR1 and CDR2 sequences are SGHRS and YFSETQ. In DNA form, the CDR3 reads TGCGCCAGCAGCTTTGACAGGGGGAACACTGAAGCTTTCTTT. Amino acids: CASSFDRGNTEAFF.

V usage is TRBV28 and J usage is TRBJ2-7; D call uncertain. This CDR3 comprises 12 residues. V lost 5 bases and J lost 6, with 11 bases in between. Germline loops: CDR1 MDHEN, CDR2 SYDVKM. The CDR3 reads CASSASVSEQYF. In DNA form, the CDR3 reads TGTGCCAGCAGTGCCAGTGTCAGCGAGCAGTACTTC.

The gene calls are TRBV15 and TRBJ1-2; 9 nucleotides align to TRBD1. CDR3 size: 16 residues. Germline V lookup: CDR1 LNHNV, CDR2 YYDKDF (reference sequence). V shed 3 bases and J 8 bases; nucleotides not matched to a gene: 13. This CDR3 reads CATSRGQGGILGGYTF. CDR3 nucleotide sequence: TGTGCCACCAGCAGGGGACAGGGCGGGATCCTTGGCGGCTACACCTTC. Supplemented by reference TRBV15 and TRBJ1-2, the full variable domain reads DAMVIQNPRYQVTQFGKPVTLSCSQTLNHNVMYWYQQKSSQAPKLLFHYYDKDFNNEADTPDNFQSRRPNTSFCFLDIRSPGLGDTAMYLCATSRGQGGILGGYTFGSGTRLTVV.

Here the CDR3 reads CASSEYLNGIGFSYEQYV. The CDR3 nucleotides read TGTGCCAGCAGTGAATATTTGAACGGGATCGGGTTCTCCTACGAGCAGTACGTC. V usage is TRBV6-1 and J usage is TRBJ2-7; D is possibly TRBD2 (5 bases). The CDR3 length is 18 residues. Trimming stripped 2 bases from V and 0 bases from J, with 20 bases between. Per germline, CDR1 MNHNS and CDR2 SASEGT.

The chain recombines TRBV25-1 with TRBJ1-6, with 7 bases identical to TRBD1. CDR3 size: 15 residues. Germline-derived CDR1 and CDR2 are MGHDK and SYGVNS. Losses at the gene ends were 2 bases for V and 5 bases for J; bases not matched to a gene: 3. The CDR3: CASSERTGDNSPLHF. The CDR3 region has the DNA TGTGCCAGCAGTGAAAGGACAGGAGATAATTCACCCCTCCACTTT.

The gene calls are TRBV5-6 and TRBJ1-6; TRBD1 is a possible D gene (6 bases). The CDR3 extends over 15 amino acids. Trimming took off 0 bases at V and 7 bases at J, with 11 bases between the two ends. Germline lookup yields CDR1 SGHDT and CDR2 YYEEEE. For the CDR3, the DNA is TGTGCCAGCAGCTTGGGGGGGCTGTGGAATTCACCCCTCCACTTT. This sequence encodes CASSLGGLWNSPLHF.

A single count supports this clone. The chain is built from TRBV5-4 and TRBJ1-2; no firm D call. CDR3 length equals 14 residues. CDR1 SGHNT and CDR2 YYREEE come from the germline V gene (reference sequence). Trimming shortened V by 4 bases and J by 5 bases, and 15 bases separated the two germline ends. The CDR3 DNA reads TGTGCCAGCAGCCCATCGACTGAACCTTATGGCTACACCTTC. Translating gives CASSPSTEPYGYTF.

The CDR3 loop reads CASSLGTRGGEQFF. The CDR3 coding sequence is TGTGCCAGCAGTTTAGGGACTAGGGGCGGTGAGCAGTTCTTC. The V and J genes are TRBV27 and TRBJ2-1; 8 nucleotides agree with TRBD2. CDR3 length: 14 residues. V lost 2 bases and J lost 9; bases outside the gene matches: 6. Germline lookup yields CDR1 MNHEY and CDR2 SMNVEV (reference sequence).

Notes on this clone: Other DNA sequences in the sample encode the same CDR3. The gene calls are TRBV19 and TRBJ1-1, with D unclear. Germline CDR1 and CDR2: LNHDA and SQIVND (reference sequence). The CDR3 is made up of 13 amino acids. The germline V and J ends were trimmed by 3 bases and 1 base, with 6 bases remaining between them. CDR3 sequence (DNA): TGTGCCAGTAGTATTGGCAGGAACACTGAAGCTTTCTTT. Its translation is CASSIGRNTEAFF.

The chain's CDR3 is CATSQINTEAFF. CDR3 sequence (DNA): TGTGCCACCTCACAGATAAACACTGAAGCTTTCTTT. The chain links TRBV6-6 to TRBJ1-1; D is unclear. CDR1 MNHNY and CDR2 SVGAGI come from the germline V gene (reference sequence). The CDR3 is made up of 12 amino acids. Trimming cost V 10 bases and J 2 bases, with 11 bases left between them.

This chain uses TRBV12-3 or TRBV12-4 with TRBJ2-1; D is possibly TRBD2 (5 bases). This CDR3 has 13 amino acids. V was shortened by 2 bases and J by 11 bases, with 13 bases between the two germline ends. In DNA form, the CDR3 reads TGTGCCAGCAGTTTATTGGAATCCGGGAAGCAGTTCTTC. As protein: CASSLLESGKQFF.

V and J are TRBV28 and TRBJ1-3; 7 bases agree with TRBD1. CDR1 MDHEN and CDR2 SYDVKM come from the germline V gene. The CDR3 loop spans 14 amino acids. V shed 6 bases, J shed 6 bases, and the junction held 8 bases outside the gene matches. The CDR3 DNA reads as TGTGCCAGCAGCGTCGACAGGGTTGTAAACACCATATATTTT. This sequence encodes CASSVDRVVNTIYF.

V usage is TRBV5-1 and J usage is TRBJ1-2; 11 positions match TRBD1. Germline CDR1 and CDR2: SGHRS and YFSETQ. This CDR3 region has 16 residues. With V trimmed by 3 bases and J by 6 bases, 10 bases remained unmatched. CDR3 coding DNA: TGCGCCAGCAGCTCGGACCGTGGACAGGGGGCAGATGGCTACACCTTC. Translated: CASSSDRGQGADGYTF.

V usage is TRBV2 and J usage is TRBJ2-2; 9 nucleotides line up with TRBD2. Trimming cost V 5 bases and J 8 bases; bases outside gene matches: 9. Germline CDR1 reads SNHLY; CDR2 reads FYNNEI. The CDR3 loop spans 15 amino acids. This chain's CDR3 is CASSLAGVVAGELFF. The DNA for the CDR3 is TGTGCCAGCAGTTTAGCGGGAGTAGTTGCAGGGGAGCTGTTTTTT.

The V gene is TRBV28, the J gene TRBJ1-3, with a tentative D call TRBD1 (5 bases). CDR1 is MDHEN and CDR2 is SYDVKM in the germline V gene. With 5 bases removed from V and 4 bases from J, the gap between germline ends came to 12 bases. The CDR3 extends over 14 amino acids. CDR3 protein: CASSAGWTGNTIYF. DNA of the CDR3: TGTGCCAGCAGTGCAGGGTGGACGGGAAACACCATATATTTT.

The CDR3 DNA is TGTGCCAGCAGCGTCGGGACACTCACCGGGGAGCTGTTTTTT. Translated, it gives CASSVGTLTGELFF. This chain links TRBV9 with TRBJ2-2; D possibly corresponds to TRBD1 (6 bases). The CDR3 is 14 residues long. Trimming took 2 bases from V and 4 from J, leaving 9 bases between them. Germline V lookup: CDR1 SGDLS, CDR2 YYNGEE.

This clone turned up a few times. This sequence joins TRBV30 and TRBJ1-5; TRBD1 aligns across 9 bases. This CDR3 is built from 17 residues. V lost 2 bases, J lost 3 bases, and 11 bases stayed unmatched. Germline loops: CDR1 GTSNPN, CDR2 SVGIG (reference sequence). Here the CDR3 reads CAWSRGQGGADNQPQHF. CDR3 coding DNA: TGTGCCTGGAGTAGGGGACAGGGCGGAGCGGACAATCAGCCCCAGCATTTT. Full variable domain (outside the CDR3, taken from reference TRBV30 and TRBJ1-5): SQTIHQWPATLVQPVGSPLSLECTVEGTSNPNLYWYRQAAGRGLQLLFYSVGIGQISSEVPQNLSASRPQDRQFILSSKKLLLSDSGFYLCAWSRGQGGADNQPQHFGDGTRLSIL.

This chain joins TRBV19 and TRBJ2-6; 7 bases fit TRBD2. CDR1 is LNHDA, CDR2 SQIVND, per germline (reference sequence). Losses at the gene ends were 8 bases for V and 4 bases for J; bases not matched to a gene: 2. The CDR3 runs 13 residues. The CDR3, as DNA: TGTGCCAGTGGGGGGGACGGGGCCAACGTCCTGACTTTC. Its protein product is CASGGDGANVLTF.

The chain is built from TRBV6-5 and TRBJ1-2; TRBD1 matches at 8 bases. The CDR3 totals 15 residues. Trimming at V came to 7 bases and at J to 4 bases, leaving 11 bases not matched to a gene. Germline V lookup: CDR1 MNHEY, CDR2 SVGAGI. CDR3 sequence (DNA): TGTGCCAGCAACACAGGGGGTGGGGGGCTCTATGGCTACACCTTC. Protein: CASNTGGGGLYGYTF.

The chain couples TRBV2 to TRBJ1-5; 7 bases agree with TRBD1. V was clipped by 4 bases and J by 0 bases; unmatched bases: 6. The germline CDR1 and CDR2 sequences are SNHLY and FYNNEI. CDR3 size: 16 residues. CDR3 nucleotide sequence: TGTGCCAGCAGTGTAGGGGGCGGAGGTAGCAATCAGCCCCAGCATTTT. Translated: CASSVGGGGSNQPQHF.

A remark on this clone: Additional DNA sequences in this sample encode the identical CDR3. V and J are TRBV5-4 and TRBJ1-2, with D tentatively TRBD1 (5 bases). Trimming cost V 0 bases and J 8 bases, with 8 bases left between them. Germline CDR1 SGHNT, CDR2 YYREEE (reference sequence). There are 12 residues in the CDR3. The CDR3: CASSLAGGGYTF. The CDR3 DNA sequence: TGTGCCAGCAGCTTGGCCGGGGGAGGCTACACCTTC. The variable domain in full, completed from reference TRBV5-4 and TRBJ1-2, reads ETGVTQSPTHLIKTRGQQVTLRCSSQSGHNTVSWYQQALGQGPQFIFQYYREEENGRGNFPPRFSGLQFPNYSSELNVNALELDDSALYLCASSLAGGGYTFGSGTRLTVV.

This chain joins TRBV3-1 (or the pseudogene TRBV3-2) and TRBJ1-1; tentative D call: TRBD1 (5 bases). Germline V lookup: CDR1 LGHDT, CDR2 YNNKEL (reference sequence). The CDR3 runs 13 residues. Trimming removed 0 bases from V and 8 bases from J, with 10 bases in between. The chain's CDR3 is CASSQERSGEAFF. The CDR3 DNA is TGTGCCAGCAGCCAAGAAAGGTCAGGGGAAGCTTTCTTT.

This chain joins TRBV11-1 and TRBJ2-1; D unclear. This CDR3 has 13 amino acids. The germline V gene has CDR1 SGHAT and CDR2 FQDESV (reference sequence). The ends were cut back, 3 bases at V and 4 bases at J, with 7 bases in the middle. CDR3 nucleotide sequence: TGTGCCAGCAGCTTGGCTCCGTACAATGAGCAGTTCTTC. It is translated as CASSLAPYNEQFF. Drawing the rest from reference TRBV11-1 and TRBJ2-1, the complete variable domain is EAEVAQSPRYKITEKSQAVAFWCDPISGHATLYWYRQILGQGPELLVQFQDESVVDDSQLPKDRFSAERLKGVDSTLKIQPAELGDSAMYLCASSLAPYNEQFFGPGTRLTVL.

This chain links TRBV19 with TRBJ2-7, with 9 bases matching TRBD1. Per germline, CDR1 LNHDA and CDR2 SQIVND (reference sequence). CDR3 length: 17 amino acids. V shed 4 bases, J shed 2 bases, and the junction held 12 bases outside the gene matches. CDR3 protein: CASSNRYRGRGTYEQYF. As DNA, the CDR3 is TGTGCCAGTAGTAATCGCTACAGGGGGCGCGGGACCTACGAGCAGTACTTC.

The chain carries TRBV11-3 and TRBJ1-2; 8 bases line up with TRBD1. With 3 bases clipped from V and 5 bases from J, the junction kept 8 bases outside the gene matches. CDR3 length: 15 residues. The germline CDR1 and CDR2 sequences are SGHNT and YENEEA. The DNA for the CDR3 is TGTGCCAGCAGCTTGGCAGGGGGCGTCGGATATGGCTACACCTTC. It translates to CASSLAGGVGYGYTF.

This clone was seen only once. The chain joins TRBV5-1 to TRBJ1-6; unclear D gene. The CDR3 extends over 11 amino acids. The ends were cut back, 9 bases at V and 3 bases at J, with 4 bases in the middle. CDR1 is SGHRS, CDR2 YFSETQ, per germline. CDR3 in DNA: TGCGCCAACATCTATAATTCACCCCTCCACTTT. It is translated as CANIYNSPLHF.

J is TRBJ2-5 and V is TRBV2; D gene unclear. This CDR3 comprises 11 residues. The V end was cut by 5 bases, the J end by 4 bases, with 5 bases between. In germline, CDR1 is SNHLY, CDR2 FYNNEI. The CDR3 DNA reads as TGTGCCAGCAGTTCGAGAGAGACCCAGTACTTC. The encoded protein is CASSSRETQYF.

The rearrangement links TRBV9 to TRBJ2-2; the D gene is possibly TRBD2 (6 bases). Trimming removed 1 base from V and 6 bases from J, with 16 bases in between. This CDR3 is 16 amino acids long. Germline CDR1 and CDR2: SGDLS and YYNGEE. The DNA of the CDR3 is TGTGCCAGCAGCGTAAGCATAGGGGAGGAACCCGGGGAGCTGTTTTTT. Amino acids: CASSVSIGEEPGELFF.

This chain links TRBV10-2 with TRBJ1-1, with TRBD1 matching 9 bases. This CDR3 spans 12 amino acids. In germline, CDR1 is WSHSY, CDR2 SAAADI. The J segment lost 7 bases and the V segment lost 8 bases, leaving 5 bases of the junction unmatched. In DNA, the CDR3 is TGCGCCAGCGGACAGGGGCGTGATGAAGCTTTCTTT. It translates to CASGQGRDEAFF.

The chain uses TRBV12-3 or TRBV12-4 and TRBJ1-5, with D unresolved. The CDR3 extends over 12 amino acids. V lost 6 bases and J lost 5, with 8 bases in between. CDR3 protein: CASSPSDQPQHF. The CDR3 nucleotides read TGTGCCAGCAGCCCCTCAGATCAGCCCCAGCATTTT.